The following is a T cell receptor beta chain sequence with its context. The antigen is unknown. TCRdb reprocessed the 5' RACE reads, keeping one entry per CDR3 protein, no DNA. The repertoire shows 300,000 to 450,000 distinct CDR3 sequences; the top ten hold 4% to 6.5%. CDR1 is SGHRS and CDR2 is YFSETQ in the germline V gene. This CDR3 spans 15 amino acids. This sample is drawn from a study of T cells expressing NK-cell markers. Study-wide results and caveats: Leadership of the CD3+CD56-NKG2C+ fraction also belonged to these clonotypes in several donors.

The source is a man between 18 and 69 years old in good health. This sequence joins TRBV5-1 and TRBJ2-3; TCRdb calls TRBD2, which cannot be checked without DNA. Material: blood T cells: a sorted CD56 or NKG2C T cell subset, CD4+ or CD8+ T cells, or bulk PBMC T cells (not recorded which). CDR3 region: CASRRLAGGADTQYF. Full variable domain (missing parts from reference TRBV5-1 and TRBJ2-3): KAGVTQTPRYLIKTRGQQVTLSCSPISGHRSVSWYQQTPGQGLQFLFEYFSETQRNKGNFPGRFSGRQFSNSRSEMNVSTLELGDSALYLCASRRLAGGADTQYFGPGTRLTVL.